This TCR beta chain appears in the sequencing data of a study of T cells in Graves' hyperthyroidism and ophthalmopathy. Study-level findings and limits: Patients with ophthalmopathy were separated from those with stable hyperthyroidism by a 13 V-J model.

The CDR3 loop spans 15 amino acids. Trimming removed 6 bases from V and 4 bases from J; junction bases left unmatched: 6. Germline values: CDR1 MDHEN, CDR2 SYDVKM. TCR beta CDR3 region amplification was performed from RNA transcripts. Initially, a first-round RT-PCR of the TCR CDR3 employed the HTBI primer set. TCRdb fed the multiplex PCR reads into MiXCR, producing one record per CDR3 protein. The sample carries roughly 420,000 distinct CDR3 sequences, 12% to 15% recorded once. This clonotype was detected only a few times. No antigen is known for it. This receptor was taken from a woman younger than 30 with Graves' hyperthyroidism. The chain is built from TRBV28 and TRBJ1-2; 12 bases are shared with TRBD1. The sequenced material came from blood. For the CDR3, the DNA is TGTGCCAGCAGGAGGGACAGGGGGCTTACCTATGGCTACACCTTC. It specifies CASRRDRGLTYGYTF.